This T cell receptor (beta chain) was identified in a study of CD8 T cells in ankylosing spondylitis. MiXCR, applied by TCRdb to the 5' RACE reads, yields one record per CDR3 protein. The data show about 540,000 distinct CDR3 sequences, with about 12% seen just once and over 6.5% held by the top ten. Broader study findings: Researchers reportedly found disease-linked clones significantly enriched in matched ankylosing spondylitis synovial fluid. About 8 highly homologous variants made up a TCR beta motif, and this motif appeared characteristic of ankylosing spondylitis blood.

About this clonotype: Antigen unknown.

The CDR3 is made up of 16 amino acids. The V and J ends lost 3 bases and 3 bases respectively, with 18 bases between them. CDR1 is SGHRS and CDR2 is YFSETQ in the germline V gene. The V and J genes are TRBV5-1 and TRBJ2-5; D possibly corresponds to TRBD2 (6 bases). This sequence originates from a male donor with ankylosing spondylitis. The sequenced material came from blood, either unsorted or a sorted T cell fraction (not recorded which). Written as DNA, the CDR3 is TGCGCCAGCAGCTGGCCCCCGGGAGTAGGGAAAGAGACCCAGTACTTC. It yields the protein CASSWPPGVGKETQYF.